This T cell receptor beta chain was obtained from a study of cytomegalovirus exposure and HLA in healthy donors. Study-wide findings and caveats: Donor immune exposure was known only as CMV serostatus. Judged likely to be a sequencing artifact was a cluster of highly shared sequence variants. TRBV6-2, TRBV6-3 and other indistinguishable V segments were excluded. As was reported, the HLA-A and HLA-B alleles of most subjects were accurately predicted from TCR beta sequences.

About this clone: The target antigen is unknown. The identical CDR3 is also encoded by other nucleotide sequences in the sample.

PCR involved 60 Vbeta and 13 Jbeta primers. Assay used: immunoSEQ multiplex PCR; TCRdb lists only in-frame clones, some missing. Its table records fewer than 150,000 clones. CDR3 size: 14 residues. V was pared by 8 bases and J by 1 base, with 5 bases of the junction left unmatched. CDR1 is SNHLY, CDR2 FYNNEI, per germline. The chain uses TRBV2 and TRBJ1-5, with 7 bases aligning to TRBD1. Sequencing was done on a sample of PBMCs. The clonotype was recovered from a middle-aged man in good health and CMV-seronegative. The CDR3 nucleotides read TGTGCCAGCTCTGACAGGGTAAGCAATCAGCCCCAGCATTTT. Protein sequence: CASSDRVSNQPQHF.